This TCR beta chain was recorded in a study of T cells of healthy individuals. This clonotype has at least ten counts. Each CDR3 protein gets one entry after TCRdb re-called the 5' RACE reads with MiXCR. The sample shows about 96,000 distinct CDR3 sequences, 17% of them seen only once. V shed 4 bases and J shed 7 bases, with 15 bases lying between them. Germline-derived CDR1 and CDR2 are SGDLS and YYNGEE. The CDR3 spans 13 residues. The genes are TRBV9 and TRBJ2-7; no reliable D call. This clonotype originated in a human donor in good health. The CDR3 loop reads CASSPQPGGEQYF. The CDR3 DNA is TGTGCCAGCAGCCCCCAACCGGGTGGAGAGCAGTACTTC.